This T cell receptor beta chain was sequenced for a study of graft-versus-host responses after intestinal transplantation. Study findings and constraints: Allografts carried high graft-versus-host to host-versus-graft clonal ratios in patients having graft-donor T cell macrochimerism. Recipient marrow contained GvH clones, some of which appeared first in ileum or blood.

In regard to this clone: Its antigen is undetermined. At one end the junction does not follow the germline gene, possibly because of a read error.

This CDR3 has 13 amino acids. The V gene's germline CDR1 is LNHDA and CDR2 SQIVND (reference sequence). Sequenced by immunoSEQ multiplex PCR; TCRdb stores in-frame clones only, minus some. The data show some 86,000 clones, with about nine tenths seen just once and 0.1% held by the top ten. The rearrangement links TRBV19 to TRBJ1-1; a weak D match, TRBD1 (5 bases). This sample comprised unstimulated CD4+ T cells sorted from spleen or lymph node cells, obtained before intestinal transplant. This sequence was found in a human donor who received an intestinal transplant. This CDR3 is CASSLDSQTEAFF. In DNA form, the CDR3 reads TGTGCCAGTAGTCTAGACAGTCAGACTGAAGCTTTCTTT. Filled out from reference TRBV19 and TRBJ1-1, the complete variable domain reads DGGITQSPKYLFRKEGQNVTLSCEQNLNHDAMYWYRQDPGQGLRLIYYSQIVNDFQKGDIAEGYSVSREKKESFPLTVTSAQKNPTAFYLCASSLDSQTEAFFGQGTRLTVV.